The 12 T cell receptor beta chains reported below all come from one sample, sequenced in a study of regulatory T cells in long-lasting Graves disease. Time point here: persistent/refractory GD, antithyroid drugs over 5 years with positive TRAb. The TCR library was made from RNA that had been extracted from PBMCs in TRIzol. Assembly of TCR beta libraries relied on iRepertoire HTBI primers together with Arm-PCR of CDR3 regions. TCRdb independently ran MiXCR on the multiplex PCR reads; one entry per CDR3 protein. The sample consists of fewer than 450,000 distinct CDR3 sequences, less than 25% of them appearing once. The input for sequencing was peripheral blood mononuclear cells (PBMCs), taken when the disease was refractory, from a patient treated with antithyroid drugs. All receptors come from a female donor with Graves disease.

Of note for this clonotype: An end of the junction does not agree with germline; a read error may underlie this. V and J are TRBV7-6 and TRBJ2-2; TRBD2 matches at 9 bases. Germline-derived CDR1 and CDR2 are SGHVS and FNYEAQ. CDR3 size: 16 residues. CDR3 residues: CASSLGTSRNTGELFF. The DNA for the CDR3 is TGTGCCAGCAGTTTAGGGACTAGCAGGAACACCGGGGAGCTGTTTTTT.

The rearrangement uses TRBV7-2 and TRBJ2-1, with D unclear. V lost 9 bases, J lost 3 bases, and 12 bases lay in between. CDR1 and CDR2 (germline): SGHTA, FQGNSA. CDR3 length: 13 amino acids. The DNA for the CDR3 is TGTGCCAGTTCCCCGTACGGCTACAATGAGCAGTTCTTC. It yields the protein CASSPYGYNEQFF.

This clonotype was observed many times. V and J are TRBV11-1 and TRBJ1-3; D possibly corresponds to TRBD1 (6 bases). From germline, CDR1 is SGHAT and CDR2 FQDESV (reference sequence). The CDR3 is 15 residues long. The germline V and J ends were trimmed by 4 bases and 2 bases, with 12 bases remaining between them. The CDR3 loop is CASSSPGTTGNTIYF. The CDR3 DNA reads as TGTGCCAGCAGCTCTCCCGGGACAACTGGAAACACCATATATTTT. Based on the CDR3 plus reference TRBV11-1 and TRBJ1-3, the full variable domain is EAEVAQSPRYKITEKSQAVAFWCDPISGHATLYWYRQILGQGPELLVQFQDESVVDDSQLPKDRFSAERLKGVDSTLKIQPAELGDSAMYLCASSSPGTTGNTIYFGEGSWLTVV.

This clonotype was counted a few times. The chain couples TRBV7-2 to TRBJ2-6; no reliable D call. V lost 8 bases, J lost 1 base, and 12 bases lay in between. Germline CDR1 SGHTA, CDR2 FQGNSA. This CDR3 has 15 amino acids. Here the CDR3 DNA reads TGTGCCAGCTCCCTTTGGGGTTCTGGGGCCAACGTCCTGACTTTC. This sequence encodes CASSLWGSGANVLTF.

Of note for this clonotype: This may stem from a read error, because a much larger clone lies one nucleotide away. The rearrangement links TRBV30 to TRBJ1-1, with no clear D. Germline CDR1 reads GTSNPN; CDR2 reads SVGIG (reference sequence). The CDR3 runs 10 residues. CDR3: CTWSTTEAFF. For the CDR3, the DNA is TGTACCTGGAGTACCACTGAAGCTTTCTTT.

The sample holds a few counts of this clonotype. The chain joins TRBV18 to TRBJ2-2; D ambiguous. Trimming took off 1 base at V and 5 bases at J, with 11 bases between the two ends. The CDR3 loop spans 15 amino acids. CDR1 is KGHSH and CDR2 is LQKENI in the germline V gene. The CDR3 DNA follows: TGTGCCAGCTCACCACTCCCTCATTTGACCGGGGAGCTGTTTTTT. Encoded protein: CASSPLPHLTGELFF.

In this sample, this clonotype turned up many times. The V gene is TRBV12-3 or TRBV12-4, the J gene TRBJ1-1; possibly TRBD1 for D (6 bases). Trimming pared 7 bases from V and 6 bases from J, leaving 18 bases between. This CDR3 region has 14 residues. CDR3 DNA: TGTGCCAGCATTATGCGGGGGCAACTATCTGAAGCTTTCTTT. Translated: CASIMRGQLSEAFF.

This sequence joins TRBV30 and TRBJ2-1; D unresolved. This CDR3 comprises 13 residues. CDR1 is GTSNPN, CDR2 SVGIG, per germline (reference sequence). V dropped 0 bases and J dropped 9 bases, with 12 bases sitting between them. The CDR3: CAWSVSPLGEQFF. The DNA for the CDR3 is TGTGCCTGGAGTGTGTCCCCCCTTGGTGAGCAGTTCTTC.

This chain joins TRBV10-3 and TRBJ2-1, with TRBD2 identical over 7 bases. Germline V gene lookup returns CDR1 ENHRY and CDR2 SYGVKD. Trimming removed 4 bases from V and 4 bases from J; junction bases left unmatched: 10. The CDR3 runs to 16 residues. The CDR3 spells CAISVGGSAGYNEQFF. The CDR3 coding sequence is TGTGCCATCAGTGTGGGCGGGAGCGCCGGGTACAATGAGCAGTTCTTC.

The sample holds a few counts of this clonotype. CDR3 sequence reads: CASSYGPRQGASQETQYF. The CDR3 region has the DNA TGTGCCAGCAGTTACGGACCACGACAGGGGGCGTCCCAAGAGACCCAGTACTTC. The J gene is TRBJ2-5, the V gene TRBV6-2 or TRBV6-3, with TRBD1 matching 10 bases. CDR3 length equals 18 residues. Germline V lookup: CDR1 MNHEY, CDR2 SVGEGT. Trimming took 2 bases from V and 1 from J; bases not matched to a gene: 10.

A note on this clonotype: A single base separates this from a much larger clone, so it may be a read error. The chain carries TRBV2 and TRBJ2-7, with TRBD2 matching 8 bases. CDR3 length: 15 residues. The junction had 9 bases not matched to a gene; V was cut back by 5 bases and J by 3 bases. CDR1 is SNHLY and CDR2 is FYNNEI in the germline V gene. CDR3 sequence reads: CASSSIAGPIYEQYF. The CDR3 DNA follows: TGTGCCAGCAGTTCCATAGCGGGACCTATCTACGAGCAGTACTTC.

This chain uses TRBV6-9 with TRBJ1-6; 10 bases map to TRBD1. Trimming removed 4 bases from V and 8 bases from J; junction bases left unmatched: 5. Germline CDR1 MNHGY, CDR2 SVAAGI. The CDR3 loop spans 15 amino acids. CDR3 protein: CASSSFGQGDSPLHF. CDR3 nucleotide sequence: TGTGCCAGCAGTTCCTTTGGACAGGGGGATTCACCCCTCCACTTT.